The clone carrying this T cell receptor beta chain came up many times. Through MiXCR, TCRdb re-clonotyped the PCR reads. The table includes roughly 55,000 clones, 15% to 20% detected once. The sample comes from a study of metastatic and nonmetastatic thyroid tumors. This CDR3 is built from 15 residues. V lost 1 base to trimming and J lost 9 bases, with 13 bases between them. The V gene's germline CDR1 is SGHVS and CDR2 FNYEAQ. Patients underwent thyroid surgery, and none had received any treatment before it. The chain couples TRBV7-6 to TRBJ1-6, with no clear D. The sequencing sample was made of blood. The clonotype comes from a male donor with papillary thyroid cancer or a benign thyroid nodule (not recorded which). Some clones in this sample may be carry-over from other donors' samples. For the CDR3, the DNA is TGTGCCAGCAGCTTAGGCGGCCCCCCCGGTTCACCCCTCCACTTT. This encodes CASSLGGPPGSPLHF. The full variable domain, in which reference TRBV7-6 and TRBJ1-6 provide the parts outside the CDR3, is GAGVSQSPRYKVTKRGQDVALRCDPISGHVSLYWYRQALGQGPEFLTYFNYEAQQDKSGLPNDRFSAERPEGSISTLTIQRTEQRDSAMYRCASSLGGPPGSPLHFGNGTRLTVT.